Listed below are T cell receptor beta chains from one sample, sequenced in a study of CD8 T cells in ankylosing spondylitis. TCRdb used MiXCR to reprocess the 5' RACE reads, holding one entry per CDR3 protein. This table holds under 850,000 distinct CDR3 sequences, over 15% found once. Specimen: blood, either unsorted or a sorted T cell fraction (not recorded which). The receptors derive from a male donor with ankylosing spondylitis. Each CDR3 is given with its conserved first and last residue. Each record gives: J gene, D gene, V gene, CDR3 length, clone size, CDR3 DNA, CDR3 protein. D genes are given only for firm matches. Not every row has a clone size; where given, it reads once, few, many or a size class.

J: TRBJ2-1; D: TRBD2; V: TRBV24-1; length: 17; size: .; DNA: TGTGCCACCAGTGATTCCGGGAGCGGGGGGGATTACAATGAGCAGTTCTTC; CDR3: CATSDSGSGGDYNEQFF
J: TRBJ2-5; D: TRBD1; V: TRBV28; length: 15; size: many; DNA: TGTGCCAGCAGTCAGTGGGACAGCAGACAAGAGACCCAGTACTTC; CDR3: CASSQWDSRQETQYF
J: TRBJ2-2; D: TRBD2; V: TRBV24-1; length: 15; size: few; DNA: TGTGCCACCAGTGGAAGGACTAGAAAAACCGGGGAGCTGTTTTTT; CDR3: CATSGRTRKTGELFF
J: TRBJ2-3; D: .; V: TRBV6-1; length: 15; size: few; DNA: TGTGCCAGCAGCCAAGTCCTAGAATCCACAGATACGCAGTATTTT; CDR3: CASSQVLESTDTQYF
J: TRBJ1-1; D: TRBD1; V: TRBV3-1; length: 16; size: .; DNA: TGTGCCAGCAGCCCTTATTGGGACAGCATGAACACTGAAGCTTTCTTT; CDR3: CASSPYWDSMNTEAFF
J: TRBJ1-4; D: .; V: TRBV30; length: 10; size: .; DNA: TGTGCCTGGAGTGTAAGAAGCTATCCGTTT; CDR3: CAWSVRSYPF
J: TRBJ2-5; D: .; V: TRBV12-3/TRBV12-4; length: 15; size: .; DNA: TGTGCCAGCAGTCTGGGAGAGGGGATGGAGGAGACCCAGTACTTC; CDR3: CASSLGEGMEETQYF
J: TRBJ2-4; D: .; V: TRBV29-1; length: 14; size: many; DNA: TGCAGCGTTGTTTCCAGGGAGACCAAAAACATTCAGTACTTC; CDR3: CSVVSRETKNIQYF
J: TRBJ2-1; D: .; V: TRBV11-1; length: 18; size: once; DNA: TGTGCCAGCAGCTTAGTTGACGGGGGCCCAAGCTCCTACAATGAGCAGTTCTTC; CDR3: CASSLVDGGPSSYNEQFF
J: TRBJ2-7; D: .; V: TRBV5-1; length: 14; size: few; DNA: TGCGCCAGCAGCTTGGATGATTACTCCTACGAGCAGTACTTC; CDR3: CASSLDDYSYEQYF
J: TRBJ2-7; D: .; V: TRBV30; length: 12; size: few; DNA: TGTGCCTGGAGTAGTCAGGGGTTCGAGCAGTACTTC; CDR3: CAWSSQGFEQYF
J: TRBJ2-1; D: .; V: TRBV7-8; length: 17; size: .; DNA: TGTGCCAGCACCTCGCCAGGGACATTTCAAACCTACAATGAGCAGTTCTTC; CDR3: CASTSPGTFQTYNEQFF
J: TRBJ1-1; D: .; V: TRBV6-6; length: 13; size: .; DNA: TGTGCCAGCAGTTACGCGTTCAACACTGAAGCTTTCTTT; CDR3: CASSYAFNTEAFF
J: TRBJ1-5; D: TRBD1; V: TRBV12-3/TRBV12-4; length: 14; size: .; DNA: TGTGCCAGCAGTTACGACAGGGTGGATCAGCCCCAGCATTTT; CDR3: CASSYDRVDQPQHF
J: TRBJ1-2; D: .; V: TRBV21-1; length: 12; size: .; DNA: TGTGCCAGCAGTTTTGGGGGAACAGGGAGGGTCTTC; CDR3: CASSFGGTGRVF
J: TRBJ2-7; D: .; V: TRBV2; length: 16; size: .; DNA: TGTGCCAGCAGTGAAACAACGGGACTGCTTTCCTACGAGCAGTACTTC; CDR3: CASSETTGLLSYEQYF
J: TRBJ1-1; D: TRBD1; V: TRBV15; length: 15; size: few; DNA: TGTGCCACCAGCAGTGAACAGGGGGCAAGAACTGAAGCTTTCTTT; CDR3: CATSSEQGARTEAFF
J: TRBJ2-7; D: .; V: TRBV21-1; length: 18; size: .; DNA: TGTGCCAGCAGCAAAGCCGAGGCCCTTAGGGGAAACCGGGACGAGCAGTACTTC; CDR3: CASSKAEALRGNRDEQYF
J: TRBJ2-1; D: .; V: TRBV3-1; length: 13; size: few; DNA: TGTGCCAGCAGCCATGCAGAGAGCGATGAGCAGTTCTTC; CDR3: CASSHAESDEQFF
J: TRBJ1-6; D: TRBD1; V: TRBV3-1; length: 14; size: .; DNA: TGTGCCAGCAGACCTGGACAGGAAAATTCACCCCTCCACTTT; CDR3: CASRPGQENSPLHF
J: TRBJ1-2; D: .; V: TRBV6-1; length: 14; size: few; DNA: TGTGCCAGCAGTGATCATGGCAGGAACTATGGCTACACCTTC; CDR3: CASSDHGRNYGYTF
J: TRBJ2-7; D: TRBD1; V: TRBV6-1; length: 15; size: .; DNA: TGTGCCAGCAGACATCCGGGACAGGGTAACTACGAGCAGTACTTC; CDR3: CASRHPGQGNYEQYF
J: TRBJ1-2; D: .; V: TRBV20-1; length: 13; size: few; DNA: TGCAGTGCTAGGATAGGGCGTAACTATGGCTACACCTTC; CDR3: CSARIGRNYGYTF
J: TRBJ1-1; D: TRBD1; V: TRBV11-2; length: 17; size: .; DNA: TGTGCCAGCAGCAAGTTAGGGGGAGACAGGGGGCACACTGAAGCTTTCTTT; CDR3: CASSKLGGDRGHTEAFF
J: TRBJ2-3; D: .; V: TRBV11-2; length: 16; size: .; DNA: TGTGCCAGCAGCTTAGATAGGTCGGGGGGCGCGGATACGCAGTATTTT; CDR3: CASSLDRSGGADTQYF
J: TRBJ2-5; D: .; V: TRBV20-1; length: 11; size: .; DNA: TGCAGTGCCTCGGCCGTGGAGACCCAGTACTTC; CDR3: CSASAVETQYF
J: TRBJ1-3; D: .; V: TRBV11-2; length: 13; size: .; DNA: TGTGCCAGCAGCACGAGGACAGAAAACACCATATATTTT; CDR3: CASSTRTENTIYF
J: TRBJ2-3; D: .; V: TRBV12-3/TRBV12-4; length: 16; size: once; DNA: TGTGCCAGCAGTAAAACGGGGAGTTTTTCTGGGGATACGCAGTATTTT; CDR3: CASSKTGSFSGDTQYF
J: TRBJ2-1; D: TRBD2; V: TRBV12-3/TRBV12-4; length: 16; size: many; DNA: TGTGCCAGCAGATCGAACATAGCGGGGGACGCCAATGAGCAGTTCTTC; CDR3: CASRSNIAGDANEQFF
J: TRBJ2-3; D: TRBD2; V: TRBV9; length: 17; size: .; DNA: TGTGCCAGCAGCCCCCCCCGACTAGCGGGAGGCACAGATACGCAGTATTTT; CDR3: CASSPPRLAGGTDTQYF
J: TRBJ1-2; D: .; V: TRBV20-1; length: 11; size: .; DNA: TGCAGTGCTACCGGGACCTATGGCTACACCTTC; CDR3: CSATGTYGYTF
J: TRBJ2-7; D: .; V: TRBV6-1; length: 14; size: .; DNA: TGTGCCAGCAGTGAAGCTGGGGCCTCCTACGAGCAGTACTTC; CDR3: CASSEAGASYEQYF
J: TRBJ1-6; D: .; V: TRBV28; length: 14; size: .; DNA: TGTGCCAGCACCTCACTCCGGAGGAATTCACCCCTCCACTTT; CDR3: CASTSLRRNSPLHF